The following is a T cell receptor (beta chain) sequence with its context. TCRdb's copy holds only in-frame clones and misses some; the assay was immunoSEQ multiplex PCR. The data hold roughly 240,000 clones, with 65% to 90% observed a single time. The data were obtained in a study of blood T cell repertoires in COVID-19. Cohorts were assigned according to the clinical history that participants reported. V lost 7 bases and J 4 bases, leaving 16 bases between the germline ends. This CDR3 contains 15 residues. Germline-derived CDR1 and CDR2 are MNHEY and SVGAGI. Sequenced input: PBMCs or T cells enriched from blood (not recorded which). The source of this sequence is a woman aged 50 to 65 with acute COVID-19. V gene TRBV6-5 combines with J gene TRBJ2-2, with D possibly TRBD1 on 6 matching bases. CDR3 region: CASNRDTQSTGELFF. For the CDR3, the DNA is TGTGCCAGCAACCGGGACACACAGTCCACCGGGGAGCTGTTTTTT.